Following are 18 T cell receptor beta chains from one sample sequenced in a study of Graves' ophthalmopathy and Graves' hyperthyroidism. Amplifying from RNA transcripts, the study obtained TCR beta CDR3 regions. Investigators did first-round RT-PCR with HTBI primers, then second-round multiplex PCR. TCRdb redid the calling of the multiplex PCR reads with MiXCR, one entry per CDR3 protein. This table holds roughly 610,000 distinct CDR3 sequences, about a fifth found once. Sequences were obtained from peripheral blood. These receptors all come from a woman aged 18-29 years with stable Graves' hyperthyroidism. Some clones in this sample may be carry-over from other donors' samples.

The chain joins TRBV20-1 to TRBJ2-1, with D tentatively TRBD2 (5 bases). The CDR3 length is 14 residues. V was shortened by 6 bases and J by 7 bases, with 19 bases between the two germline ends. Germline values: CDR1 DFQATT, CDR2 SNEGSKA (reference sequence). CDR3 sequence (DNA): TGCAGTGCCAAAGTCGACTCAACGGGGAATGAGCAGTTCTTC. Protein: CSAKVDSTGNEQFF.

This clonotype was detected ten times or more. The chain combines TRBV12-3 or TRBV12-4 with TRBJ1-1; 8 positions agree with TRBD1. The length of the CDR3 is 14 residues. J lost 3 bases, V lost 7 bases, and 7 bases had no gene match. CDR3 sequence: CASNGQGEDTEAFF. Here the CDR3 DNA reads TGTGCCAGCAATGGACAGGGCGAGGACACTGAAGCTTTCTTT.

The V gene is TRBV9, the J gene TRBJ2-5, with 12 bases fitting TRBD2. After removal of 0 bases from V and 2 bases from J, the junction contained 2 bases not matched to a gene. This CDR3 comprises 16 residues. Germline CDR1 is SGDLS and CDR2 is YYNGEE. The CDR3 DNA follows: TGTGCCAGCAGCGTAGAAGGACTAGCGGGGCAAGAGACCCAGTACTTC. It is translated as CASSVEGLAGQETQYF.

This clonotype was seen repeatedly, ten times or more. The chain joins TRBV20-1 to TRBJ1-1; D unresolved. Germline CDR1 DFQATT, CDR2 SNEGSKA (reference sequence). Trimming left V 0 bases short and J 8 bases short, with 16 bases between. The CDR3 consists of 14 residues. CDR3 amino acids: CSARDPRRAGEAFF. In nucleotides, the CDR3 is TGCAGTGCTAGAGATCCACGGCGTGCGGGGGAAGCTTTCTTT.

This clonotype has just a few counts. V usage is TRBV19 and J usage is TRBJ2-2, with D possibly TRBD2 on 5 matching bases. Trimming pared 3 bases from V and 7 bases from J, leaving 12 bases between. CDR3 size: 14 residues. CDR1 and CDR2 from the germline V gene are LNHDA and SQIVND (reference sequence). The CDR3 DNA reads as TGTGCCAGTAGTATCTCTAGCCGAGGCGGGGAGCTGTTTTTT. It specifies CASSISSRGGELFF.

This clonotype was seen many times. This chain links TRBV6-1 with TRBJ2-5, with TRBD1 as a possible D gene (5 bases). In germline, CDR1 is MNHNS, CDR2 SASEGT. V was trimmed by 8 bases and J by 5 bases, leaving 12 bases between them. The CDR3 has 12 residues. DNA for the CDR3: TGTGCCAGCCGGGCCTCAGGGGAGACCCAGTACTTC. It translates to CASRASGETQYF.

The chain is built from TRBV2 and TRBJ2-5; D is perhaps TRBD1 (5 bases). The ends were cut back, 3 bases at V and 11 bases at J, with 7 bases in the middle. CDR1 is SNHLY and CDR2 is FYNNEI in the germline V gene. The CDR3 loop spans 10 amino acids. The CDR3 DNA reads TGTGCCAGCAGTGAGACAGAACAGTACTTC. Protein: CASSETEQYF.

Ten or more counts support this clonotype. This chain links TRBV12-3 or TRBV12-4 with TRBJ1-2, with no clear D. V lost 2 bases to trimming and J lost 0 bases, with 10 bases between them. The CDR3 has 15 residues. CDR3 in amino acids: CASSLLRGANYGYTF. The CDR3 nucleotides are TGTGCCAGCAGTTTATTACGGGGAGCTAACTATGGCTACACCTTC.

This clonotype was counted only a few times. This chain joins TRBV20-1 and TRBJ1-5, with TRBD1 identical over 10 bases. The V and J ends lost 6 bases and 5 bases, in that order; junction bases with no gene match: 7. There are 14 residues in the CDR3. Looked up from germline, CDR1 is DFQATT and CDR2 is SNEGSKA (reference sequence). The CDR3 DNA reads as TGCAGTGCCATGGGACAGGGGTACGATCAGCCCCAGCATTTT. Protein sequence: CSAMGQGYDQPQHF.

The rearrangement uses TRBV3-1 and TRBJ2-5; possibly TRBD2 for D (6 bases). The V gene lost 5 bases and the J gene lost 4 bases, with 20 bases spanning the gap. Germline values: CDR1 LGHDT, CDR2 YNNKEL (reference sequence). CDR3 length equals 16 residues. Here the CDR3 DNA reads TGTGCCAGCAGCGCGCATTCCGGGACTCAGACAGAGACCCAGTACTTC. It yields the protein CASSAHSGTQTETQYF.

Ten or more counts support this clonotype. The V and J genes are TRBV6-1 and TRBJ1-2; weak D call: TRBD1 (6 bases). The CDR3 contains 14 residues. Germline CDR1 MNHNS, CDR2 SASEGT. V lost 6 bases to trimming and J lost 1 base, with 12 bases between them. The CDR3 reads CASRWTALNYGYTF. The CDR3, as DNA: TGTGCCAGCAGGTGGACAGCCCTTAACTATGGCTACACCTTC.

This clonotype has at least ten counts. The rearrangement joins TRBV28 to TRBJ2-7; D is unresolved. This CDR3 spans 16 amino acids. Germline CDR1 and CDR2: MDHEN and SYDVKM. Trimming stripped 3 bases from V and 1 base from J, with 16 bases between. CDR3 protein: CASSLPAGAPSYEQYF. The CDR3 DNA reads as TGTGCCAGCAGTTTGCCGGCTGGTGCCCCTTCCTACGAGCAGTACTTC.

This clonotype was seen many times. The chain couples TRBV20-1 to TRBJ1-1, with TRBD1 as a possible D gene (5 bases). The CDR3 spans 12 residues. Trimming shortened V by 6 bases and J by 6 bases, and 14 bases separated the two germline ends. Germline loops: CDR1 DFQATT, CDR2 SNEGSKA (reference sequence). DNA for the CDR3: TGCAGTGCCCCAGGGAGGGGCTCTGAAGCTTTCTTT. Translating it yields CSAPGRGSEAFF.

This clonotype was detected a few times. The chain has TRBV27 and TRBJ2-5, with D possibly being TRBD2 (5 bases). Germline V gives CDR1 MNHEY, CDR2 SMNVEV (reference sequence). Trimming removed 2 bases from V and 5 bases from J, with 9 bases in between. CDR3 length: 13 amino acids. The CDR3 reads CASSLRRRETQYF. CDR3 bases: TGTGCCAGCAGTTTAAGGAGGAGGGAGACCCAGTACTTC.

This chain joins TRBV12-3 or TRBV12-4 and TRBJ1-1, with D possibly matching TRBD1 (5 bases). The CDR3 runs 13 residues. Trimming took off 3 bases at V and 4 bases at J, with 9 bases between the two ends. CDR3 protein: CASSLDTFTEAFF. The CDR3 DNA follows: TGTGCCAGCAGTTTGGACACCTTCACTGAAGCTTTCTTT.

This clonotype was seen ten or more times. At one boundary the junction diverges from the germline segment, which might be a read error. The rearrangement joins TRBV11-2 to TRBJ1-5, with D uncertain. In germline, CDR1 is SGHAT, CDR2 FQNNGV. This CDR3 has 13 residues. The CDR3 reads CDSSPYSNQPQHF. In DNA form, the CDR3 reads TGTGACAGCAGCCCATACAGCAATCAGCCCCAGCATTTT.

The rearrangement joins TRBV6-2 or TRBV6-3 to TRBJ1-1, with D hard to call. This CDR3 has 10 amino acids. CDR1 is MNHEY, CDR2 SVGEGT, per germline. Trimming pared 8 bases from V and 4 bases from J, leaving 5 bases between. CDR3 nucleotides: TGTGCCAGCGGAATCACTGAAGCTTTCTTT. Amino acids: CASGITEAFF.

This clonotype came up many times. In nucleotides, the CDR3 is TGCAGTGCACCTACGACTAGCTCTCACCTTGGGGACCAGTACTTC. It translates to CSAPTTSSHLGDQYF. The genes are TRBV20-1 and TRBJ2-5, with TRBD2 identical over 7 bases. J was trimmed by 10 bases and V by 6 bases; bases with no gene match: 20. The CDR3 loop spans 15 amino acids. Germline V lookup: CDR1 DFQATT, CDR2 SNEGSKA (reference sequence).